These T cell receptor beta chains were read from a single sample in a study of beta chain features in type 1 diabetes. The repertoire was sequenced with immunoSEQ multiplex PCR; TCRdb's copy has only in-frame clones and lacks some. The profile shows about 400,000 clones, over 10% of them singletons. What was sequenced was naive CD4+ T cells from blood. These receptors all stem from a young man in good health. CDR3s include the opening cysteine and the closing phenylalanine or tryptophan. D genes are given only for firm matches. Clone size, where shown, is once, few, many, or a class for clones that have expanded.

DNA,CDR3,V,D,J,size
TGTGCCAGCAGTTTTGGAGGCTCCGGGGGACAGCCCCAGCATTTT,CASSFGGSGGQPQHF,TRBV27,NA,TRBJ1-5,NA
TGTGCCTGGAGTCAGGTGCCCCACGAGCAGTACTTC,CAWSQVPHEQYF,TRBV30,NA,TRBJ2-7,few
TGTGCCAGCAGCTTAGCTGGGCAGTCCTACGAGCAGTACTTC,CASSLAGQSYEQYF,TRBV7-2,NA,TRBJ2-7,few
TGTGCCAGCAGTTTATACGTGTCAGGCGAAGCCAGAAACATTCAGTACTTC,CASSLYVSGEARNIQYF,TRBV28,NA,TRBJ2-4,NA
TGTGCCAGCAGACGGACCGGGACAGGGGTTTCGTACGAGCAGTACTTC,CASRRTGTGVSYEQYF,TRBV7-9,TRBD1,TRBJ2-7,few
TGTGCCAGCAGGGGGAGGGGAAACTATGGCTACACCTTC,CASRGRGNYGYTF,TRBV2,NA,TRBJ1-2,NA
TGCGCCAGCAGCCAAGACATGGGACATCTGAACACTGAAGCTTTCTTT,CASSQDMGHLNTEAFF,TRBV4-3,NA,TRBJ1-1,few
TGTGCCAGCAGCTTAGTAGCGGGGTTCTACGAGCAGTACTTC,CASSLVAGFYEQYF,TRBV5-4,TRBD2,TRBJ2-7,NA
TGTGCCTGGAGGGGTGGGGCAGCCGCGGCCAAAAACATTCAGTACTTC,CAWRGGAAAAKNIQYF,TRBV30,NA,TRBJ2-4,NA
TGCAGCGGCCGGGACTGGACCGATGAGCAGTTCTTC,CSGRDWTDEQFF,TRBV29-1,NA,TRBJ2-1,few
TGTGCCAGCAGCCTGGGACAGGGAACAGATACGCAGTATTTT,CASSLGQGTDTQYF,TRBV7-2,TRBD1,TRBJ2-3,NA
TGTGCCAGCAGTTCAGCTGGAGTTAGCGAAAAACTGTTTTTT,CASSSAGVSEKLFF,TRBV28,NA,TRBJ1-4,few
TGTGCCAGCAGCTTAGCTCCTACCCCCAATACGCAGTATTTT,CASSLAPTPNTQYF,TRBV7-3,NA,TRBJ2-3,NA
TGTGCCAGCAGTCTCAGTTACCAAGAGACCCAGTACTTC,CASSLSYQETQYF,TRBV6-5,NA,TRBJ2-5,NA
TGTGCCAGCAGTTTCCAACAGGGAGGGAAGCACGAGCAGTACTTC,CASSFQQGGKHEQYF,TRBV28,NA,TRBJ2-7,NA
TGCGCCAGCAGCTTTACAGGGGGCGAAGAAAAACTGTTTTTT,CASSFTGGEEKLFF,TRBV5-1,TRBD1,TRBJ1-4,NA
TGTGCCAGCAGTTTAGGGGAGTATGGCTACACCTTC,CASSLGEYGYTF,TRBV28,NA,TRBJ1-2,few
TGTGCCAGCAGCGTAGCTGGGGACAGGGGTTTCTTACCCCTCCACTTT,CASSVAGDRGFLPLHF,TRBV9,TRBD1,TRBJ1-6,NA
TGTGCCAGCAGTTCCGGACAGGGGTTCTACAATGAGCAGTTCTTC,CASSSGQGFYNEQFF,TRBV6-6,TRBD1,TRBJ2-1,NA
TGTGCCACCAGCAGAGACCCCGGGACAGGGGTCCACGAGCAGTACTTC,CATSRDPGTGVHEQYF,TRBV15,TRBD1,TRBJ2-7,NA
TGTGCCAGCTCAACGGGTAATTCACCCCTCCACTTT,CASSTGNSPLHF,TRBV18,NA,TRBJ1-6,few
TGCAGCGTTGAAGTCCCCATAAGACAGGGTGGTGTCTACGAGCAGTACTTC,CSVEVPIRQGGVYEQYF,TRBV29-1,TRBD1,TRBJ2-7,few
TGTGCCAGCAGCCAAGTGTCAGGTGGCCGGTGGTTCTTC,CASSQVSGGRWFF,TRBV14,NA,TRBJ2-1,few
TGTGCCAGCAGTTCAGGAGGGAGTCCCTACGAGCAGTACTTC,CASSSGGSPYEQYF,TRBV6-5,NA,TRBJ2-7,NA
TGTGCCAGCAGCTTTACGAGGGATCGGCCATTCTTC,CASSFTRDRPFF,TRBV5-6,NA,TRBJ1-2,NA
TGTGCCAGCAGCCTAGCGCGGGGGGAGACCCAGTACTTC,CASSLARGETQYF,TRBV11-3,TRBD2,TRBJ2-5,few
TGTGCCCGTCAACGGGAGCCCTATGGCTACACCTTC,CARQREPYGYTF,TRBV30,NA,TRBJ1-2,few
TGTGCCAGCAGTTCCGCGGGACTACGGAATGAGCAGTTCTTC,CASSSAGLRNEQFF,TRBV28,TRBD2,TRBJ2-1,few
TGTGCCTGGAGTGTACGAGGTGAAAAACTGTTTTTT,CAWSVRGEKLFF,TRBV30,NA,TRBJ1-4,few
TGTGCCAGCAGCTCGTACAGGGTCGGGTATGGCTACACCTTC,CASSSYRVGYGYTF,TRBV11-2,NA,TRBJ1-2,few
TGCGCCAGCAGCTTGGATCCGGTTGCGGACTATGGCTACACCTTC,CASSLDPVADYGYTF,TRBV5-1,NA,TRBJ1-2,NA
TGTGCCAGTAGTATTAGTAGTTACGAGCAGTACTTC,CASSISSYEQYF,TRBV19,NA,TRBJ2-7,few
TGTGCCAGCAGTGCGTCTGATGTTGGACCCCTGCGGGTCGATAATGAAAAACTGTTTTTT,CASSASDVGPLRVDNEKLFF,TRBV28,NA,TRBJ1-4,NA
TGTGCCAGCAGTGAATTAGAGAACACTGAAGCTTTCTTT,CASSELENTEAFF,TRBV25-1,NA,TRBJ1-1,few